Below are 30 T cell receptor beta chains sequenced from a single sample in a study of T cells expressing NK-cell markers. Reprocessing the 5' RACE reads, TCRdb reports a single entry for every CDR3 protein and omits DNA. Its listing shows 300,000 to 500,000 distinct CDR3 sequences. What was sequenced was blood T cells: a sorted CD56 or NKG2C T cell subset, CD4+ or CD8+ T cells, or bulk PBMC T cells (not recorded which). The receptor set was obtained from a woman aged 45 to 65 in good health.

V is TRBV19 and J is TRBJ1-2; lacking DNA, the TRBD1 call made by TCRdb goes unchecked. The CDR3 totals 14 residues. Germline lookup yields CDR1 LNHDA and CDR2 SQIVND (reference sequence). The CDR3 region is CASSIGQGNYGYTF.

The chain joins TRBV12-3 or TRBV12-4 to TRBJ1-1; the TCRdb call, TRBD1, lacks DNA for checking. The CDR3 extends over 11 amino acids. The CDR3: CASSFGTQAFF.

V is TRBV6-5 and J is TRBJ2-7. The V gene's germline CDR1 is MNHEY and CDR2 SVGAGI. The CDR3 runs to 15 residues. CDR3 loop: CASSYSLAGSYEQYF.

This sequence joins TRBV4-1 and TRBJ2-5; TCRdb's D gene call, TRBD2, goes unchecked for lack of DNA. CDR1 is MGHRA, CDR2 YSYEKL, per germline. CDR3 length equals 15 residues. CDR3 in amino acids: CASSLRTSGIETQYF.

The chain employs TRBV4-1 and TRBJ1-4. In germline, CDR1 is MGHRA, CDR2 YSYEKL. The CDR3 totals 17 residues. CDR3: CASSPGTTGLENEKLFF.

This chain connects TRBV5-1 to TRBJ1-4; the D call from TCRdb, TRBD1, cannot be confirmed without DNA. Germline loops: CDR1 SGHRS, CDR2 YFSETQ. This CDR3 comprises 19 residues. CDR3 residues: CASSLYVVGQHLPNEKLFF. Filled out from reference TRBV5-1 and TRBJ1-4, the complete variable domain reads KAGVTQTPRYLIKTRGQQVTLSCSPISGHRSVSWYQQTPGQGLQFLFEYFSETQRNKGNFPGRFSGRQFSNSRSEMNVSTLELGDSALYLCASSLYVVGQHLPNEKLFFGSGTQLSVL.

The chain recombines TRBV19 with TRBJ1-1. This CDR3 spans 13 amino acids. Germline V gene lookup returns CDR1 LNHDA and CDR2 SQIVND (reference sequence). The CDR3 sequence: CASSIPGGAEAFF.

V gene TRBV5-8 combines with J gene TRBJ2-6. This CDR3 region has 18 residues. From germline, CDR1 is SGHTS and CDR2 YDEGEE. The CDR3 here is CASSLESLTYSGANVLTF. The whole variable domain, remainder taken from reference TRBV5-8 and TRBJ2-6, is EAGVTQSPTHLIKTRGQQATLRCSPISGHTSVYWYQQALGLGLQFLLWYDEGEERNRGNFPPRFSGRQFPNYSSELNVNALELEDSALYLCASSLESLTYSGANVLTFGAGSRLTVL.

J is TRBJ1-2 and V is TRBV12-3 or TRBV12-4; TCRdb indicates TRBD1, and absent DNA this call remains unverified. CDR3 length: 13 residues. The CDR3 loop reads CASSSTRAPGYTF.

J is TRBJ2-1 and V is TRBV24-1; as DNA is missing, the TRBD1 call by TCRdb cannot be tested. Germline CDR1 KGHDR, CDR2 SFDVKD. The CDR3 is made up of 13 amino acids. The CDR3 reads CATSDSGRGEQFF.

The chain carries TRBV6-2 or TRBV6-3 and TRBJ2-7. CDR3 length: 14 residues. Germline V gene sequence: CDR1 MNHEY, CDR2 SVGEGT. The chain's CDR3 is CASSTVGKPYEQYF.

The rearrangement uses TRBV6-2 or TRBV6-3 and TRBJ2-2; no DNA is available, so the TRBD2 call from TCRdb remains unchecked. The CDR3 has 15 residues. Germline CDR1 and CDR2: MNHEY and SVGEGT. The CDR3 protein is CAVSPDGRETGELFF.

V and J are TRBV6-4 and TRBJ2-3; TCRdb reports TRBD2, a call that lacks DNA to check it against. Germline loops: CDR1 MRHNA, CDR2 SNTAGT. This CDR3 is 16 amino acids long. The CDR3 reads CASSDQGGSSLDTQYF.

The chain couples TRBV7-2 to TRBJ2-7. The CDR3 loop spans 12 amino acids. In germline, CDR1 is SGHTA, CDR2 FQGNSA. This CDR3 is CASSLAPWEQYF.

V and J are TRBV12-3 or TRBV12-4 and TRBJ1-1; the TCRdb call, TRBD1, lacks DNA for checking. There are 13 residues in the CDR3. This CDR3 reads CASSPTGSTEAFF.

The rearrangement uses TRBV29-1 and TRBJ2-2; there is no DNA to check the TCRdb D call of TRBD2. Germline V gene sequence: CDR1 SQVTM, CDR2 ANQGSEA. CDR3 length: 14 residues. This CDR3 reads CSVTGLSYTGELFF.

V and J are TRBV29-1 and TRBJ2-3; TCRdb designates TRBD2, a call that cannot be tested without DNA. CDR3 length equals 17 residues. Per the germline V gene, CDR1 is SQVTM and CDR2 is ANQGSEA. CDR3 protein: CSVEDMFGLAGADTQYF.

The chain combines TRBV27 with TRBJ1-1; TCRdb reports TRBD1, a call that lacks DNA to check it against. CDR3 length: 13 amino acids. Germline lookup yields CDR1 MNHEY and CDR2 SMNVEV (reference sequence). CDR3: CASSLQGNTEAFF.

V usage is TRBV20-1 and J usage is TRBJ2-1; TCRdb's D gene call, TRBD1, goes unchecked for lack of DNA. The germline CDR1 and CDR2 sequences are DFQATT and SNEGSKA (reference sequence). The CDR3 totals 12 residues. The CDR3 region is CSARWGDNEQFF.

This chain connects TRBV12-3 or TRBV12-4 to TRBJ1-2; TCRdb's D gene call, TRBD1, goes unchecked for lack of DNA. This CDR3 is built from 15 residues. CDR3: CASSLGSGALDGYTF.

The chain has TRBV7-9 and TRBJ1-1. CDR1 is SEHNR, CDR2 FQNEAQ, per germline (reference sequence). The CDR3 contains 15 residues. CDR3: CASSLAAGPNTEAFF.

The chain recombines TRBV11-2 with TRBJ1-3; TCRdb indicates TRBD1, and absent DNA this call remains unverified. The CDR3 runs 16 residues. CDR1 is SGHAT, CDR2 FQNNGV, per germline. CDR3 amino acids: CASSQPTGFSGNTIYF.

The CDR3 here is CASGGTGGYNEKLFF. The rearrangement links TRBV12-5 to TRBJ1-4; there is no DNA to check the TCRdb D call of TRBD1. From germline, CDR1 is LGHNT and CDR2 FRNRAP. The length of the CDR3 is 15 residues.

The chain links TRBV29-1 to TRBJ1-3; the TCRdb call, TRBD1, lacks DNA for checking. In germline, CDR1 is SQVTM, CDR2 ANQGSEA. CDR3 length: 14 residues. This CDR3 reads CSALRQGGGNTIYF.

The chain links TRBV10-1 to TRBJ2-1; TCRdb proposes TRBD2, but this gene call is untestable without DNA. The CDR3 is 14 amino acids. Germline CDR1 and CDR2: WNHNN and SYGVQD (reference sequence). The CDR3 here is CASSESGTSREQFF.

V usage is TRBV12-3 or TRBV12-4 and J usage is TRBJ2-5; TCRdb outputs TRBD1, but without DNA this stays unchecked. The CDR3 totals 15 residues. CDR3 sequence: CASSLIPAAQETQYF.

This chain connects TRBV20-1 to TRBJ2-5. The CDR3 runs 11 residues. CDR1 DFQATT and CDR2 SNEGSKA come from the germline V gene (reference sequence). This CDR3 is CSARIVETQYF.

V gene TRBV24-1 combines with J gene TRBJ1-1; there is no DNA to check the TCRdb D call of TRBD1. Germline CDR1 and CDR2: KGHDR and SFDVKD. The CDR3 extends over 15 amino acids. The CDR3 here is CATRSGTAMNTEAFF.

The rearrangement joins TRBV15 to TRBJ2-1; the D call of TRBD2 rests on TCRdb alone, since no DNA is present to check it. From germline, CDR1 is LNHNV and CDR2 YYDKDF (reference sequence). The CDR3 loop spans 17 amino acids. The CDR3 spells CATSRPQGREKSDEQFF.

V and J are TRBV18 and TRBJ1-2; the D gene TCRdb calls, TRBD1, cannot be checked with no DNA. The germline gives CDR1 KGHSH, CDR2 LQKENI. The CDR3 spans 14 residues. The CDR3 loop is CASSPRTGEYGYTF.